This TCR beta chain was sequenced in a study of shared clonotypes between healthy human individuals. Findings and limits, study-wide: Naive subsets generally had larger estimated richness than memory subsets. Among non-shared clonotypes, generation probabilities were lower than among those shared by all four donors.

The assay was immunoSEQ multiplex PCR, and TCRdb's table has in-frame clones only and misses some. The repertoire holds approximately 2.4 million clones, with approximately 96% as singletons. About this clone: Its specificity is unknown. The same CDR3 is also encoded by other DNA sequences in this sample.

V lost 3 bases to trimming and J lost 3 bases; unmatched junction nucleotides: 2. The CDR3 length is 13 residues. The germline V gene encodes CDR1 SGHTA and CDR2 FQGNSA. This clonotype originated in a man between 18 and 29 years old in good health. The sequenced sample consisted of naive CD4+ T cells sorted from blood. Sample subset: CD45RA+ positively selected. The chain has TRBV7-2 and TRBJ2-7; 7 nucleotides line up with TRBD1. CDR3 DNA sequence: TGTGCCAGCAGCTTGGGACAGAACTACGAGCAGTACTTC. It encodes CASSLGQNYEQYF.